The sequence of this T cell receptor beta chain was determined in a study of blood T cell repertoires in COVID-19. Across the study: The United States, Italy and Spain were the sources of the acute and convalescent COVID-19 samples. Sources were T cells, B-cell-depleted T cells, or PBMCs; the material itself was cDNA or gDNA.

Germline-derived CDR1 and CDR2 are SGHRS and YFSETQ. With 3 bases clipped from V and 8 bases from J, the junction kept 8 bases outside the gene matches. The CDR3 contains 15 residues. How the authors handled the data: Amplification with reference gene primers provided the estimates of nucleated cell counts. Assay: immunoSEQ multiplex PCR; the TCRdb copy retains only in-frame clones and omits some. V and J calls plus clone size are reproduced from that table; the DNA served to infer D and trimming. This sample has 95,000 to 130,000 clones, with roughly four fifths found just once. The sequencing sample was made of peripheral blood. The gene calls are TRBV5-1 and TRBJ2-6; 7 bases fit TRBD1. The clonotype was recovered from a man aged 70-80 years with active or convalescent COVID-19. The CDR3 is CASSSRGQTTNVLTF. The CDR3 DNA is TGCGCCAGCAGCTCGAGGGGACAGACGACCAACGTCCTGACTTTC.